The clone carrying this T cell receptor (beta chain) was counted between two and nine times. Its antigen is undetermined. This sample stems from a study of CD8+CD57+ T cells in acquired aplastic anemia. Notes on the study in general: Patients and controls had in common 25 to 30 CD8+ CDR3 sequences.

CDR1 and CDR2 from the germline V gene are LNHDA and SQIVND (reference sequence). CDR3 length: 15 residues. Between the trimmed V and J ends, which lost 1 base and 4 bases, there was a span of 8 bases. Profiling that covered TCR beta VDJ and CDR3 relied on genomic DNA as its template. TCRdb reprocessed the reads with MiXCR, giving one entry per CDR3 protein. The sample has 150,000 to 200,000 distinct CDR3 sequences, around 45% seen once. The chain combines TRBV19 with TRBJ2-6; no clear D gene. The specimen sequenced was sorted CD4+, CD8+, or CD8+CD57+ T cells (not recorded which) from PBMCs. This clonotype originated in a human donor in good health. This CDR3 is CASSIGGYGANVLTF. The CDR3 coding sequence is TGTGCCAGTAGTATAGGCGGCTACGGGGCCAACGTCCTGACTTTC.